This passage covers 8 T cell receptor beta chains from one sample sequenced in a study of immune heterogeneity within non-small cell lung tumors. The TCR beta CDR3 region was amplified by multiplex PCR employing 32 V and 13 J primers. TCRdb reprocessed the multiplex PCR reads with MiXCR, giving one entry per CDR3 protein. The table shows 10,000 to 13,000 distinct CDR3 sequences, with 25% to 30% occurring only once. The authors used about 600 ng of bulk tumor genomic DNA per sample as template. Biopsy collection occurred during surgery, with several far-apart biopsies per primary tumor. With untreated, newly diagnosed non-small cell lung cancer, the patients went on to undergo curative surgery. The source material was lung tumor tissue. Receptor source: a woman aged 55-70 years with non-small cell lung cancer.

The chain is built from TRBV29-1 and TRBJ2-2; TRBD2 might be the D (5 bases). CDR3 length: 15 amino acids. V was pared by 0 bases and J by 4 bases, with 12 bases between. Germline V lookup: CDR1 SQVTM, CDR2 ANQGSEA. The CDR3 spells CSVEERTSPTGELFF. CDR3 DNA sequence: TGCAGCGTTGAAGAAAGGACTTCCCCCACCGGGGAGCTGTTTTTT.

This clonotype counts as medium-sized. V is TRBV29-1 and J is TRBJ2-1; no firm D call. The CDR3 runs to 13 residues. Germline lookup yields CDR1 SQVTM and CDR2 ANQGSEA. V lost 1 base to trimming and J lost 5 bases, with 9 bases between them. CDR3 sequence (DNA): TGCAGCGTTGAAGGAACTACCAACAATGAGCAGTTCTTC. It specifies CSVEGTTNNEQFF.

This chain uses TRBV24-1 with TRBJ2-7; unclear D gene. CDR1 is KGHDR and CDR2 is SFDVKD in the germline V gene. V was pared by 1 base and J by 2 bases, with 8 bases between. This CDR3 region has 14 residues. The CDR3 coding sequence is TGTGCCACCAGTGATTTTAACAGCCCCTACGAGCAGTACTTC. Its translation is CATSDFNSPYEQYF.

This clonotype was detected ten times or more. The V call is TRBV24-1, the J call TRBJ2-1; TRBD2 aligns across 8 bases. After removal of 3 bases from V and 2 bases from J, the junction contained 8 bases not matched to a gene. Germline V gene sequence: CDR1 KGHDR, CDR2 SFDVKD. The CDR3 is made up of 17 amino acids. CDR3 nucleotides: TGTGCCACCAGTGATCTTAGCGGGGCGGGCCCCTACAATGAGCAGTTCTTC. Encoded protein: CATSDLSGAGPYNEQFF.

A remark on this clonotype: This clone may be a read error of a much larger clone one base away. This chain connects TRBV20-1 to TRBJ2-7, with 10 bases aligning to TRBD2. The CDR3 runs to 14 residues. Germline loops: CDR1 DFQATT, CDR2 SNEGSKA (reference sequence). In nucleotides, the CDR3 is TGCGGTGCCAAAGCGGGAGGGCTATACAACGAGCAGTACTTC. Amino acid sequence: CGAKAGGLYNEQYF.

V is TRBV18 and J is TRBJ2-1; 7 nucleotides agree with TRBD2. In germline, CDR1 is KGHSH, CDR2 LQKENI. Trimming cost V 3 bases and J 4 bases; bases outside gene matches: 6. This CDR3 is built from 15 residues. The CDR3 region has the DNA TGTGCCAGCTCACCGGGCGGGAGCGGGTACAATGAGCAGTTCTTC. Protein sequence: CASSPGGSGYNEQFF.

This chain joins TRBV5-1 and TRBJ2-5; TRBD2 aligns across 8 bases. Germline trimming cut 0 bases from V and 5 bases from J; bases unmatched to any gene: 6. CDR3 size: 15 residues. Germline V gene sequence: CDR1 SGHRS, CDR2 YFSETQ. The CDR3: CASSLGAGVTETQYF. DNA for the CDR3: TGCGCCAGCAGCTTGGGAGCGGGAGTCACTGAGACCCAGTACTTC.

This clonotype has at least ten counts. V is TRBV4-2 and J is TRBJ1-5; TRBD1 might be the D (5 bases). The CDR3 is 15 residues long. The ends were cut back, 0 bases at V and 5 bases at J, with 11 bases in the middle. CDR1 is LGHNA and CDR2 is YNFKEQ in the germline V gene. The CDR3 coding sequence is TGTGCCAGCAGCCAAGAGGGGGTAGGGGATCAGCCCCAGCATTTT. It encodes CASSQEGVGDQPQHF.